Reported below is one T cell receptor (beta chain). These data are taken from a study of T cell changes during pregnancy in multiple sclerosis. Repertoires were generated with immunoSEQ multiplex PCR, while TCRdb's copy carries only in-frame clones and drops some. Of about 79,000 clones listed, 80% to 95% are singletons. Germline CDR1 MDHEN, CDR2 SYDVKM. After removal of 8 bases from V and 4 bases from J, the junction contained 9 bases not matched to a gene. This CDR3 has 14 residues. This sequence joins TRBV28 and TRBJ1-2, with 8 bases fitting TRBD1. The receptor's source is a female donor with multiple sclerosis, enrolled in a pregnancy study. Specimen: CD4+ T cells from peripheral blood mononuclear cells, collected in the second trimester of pregnancy. CDR3 sequence (DNA): TGTGCCAGCCAGACCTTAGACAGGGGCTATGGCTACACCTTC. Residues: CASQTLDRGYGYTF.